These T cell receptor beta chains were read from a single sample in a study of shared clonotypes between healthy human individuals. TCRdb's table, derived via immunoSEQ multiplex PCR, lists solely in-frame clones and lacks some. The sample holds approximately 1.5 million clones, less than 99% seen once. The sequenced material came from naive CD4+ T cells sorted from blood. These receptors were taken from a man in his thirties or forties in good health. Both conserved end residues are part of each CDR3. D genes are given only for firm matches. Rows give clone size only sometimes, using once, few, many, or a class for an expanded clone.

j_call	clone_size	d_call	v_call	cdr3_aa	cdr3_nt
TRBJ1-5	NA	NA	TRBV6-1	CASTFGRANQPQHF	TGTGCCAGCACCTTCGGCAGGGCGAATCAGCCCCAGCATTTT
TRBJ2-4	once	NA	TRBV5-1	CASSGGQAKNIQYF	TGCGCCAGCAGCGGAGGACAGGCCAAAAACATTCAGTACTTC
TRBJ2-7	NA	NA	TRBV18	CASSPIGTPANEQYF	TGTGCCAGCTCACCCATAGGGACCCCTGCGAACGAGCAGTACTTC
TRBJ1-1	NA	NA	TRBV18	CASSPLSENTEAFF	TGTGCCAGCTCACCGTTGTCGGAGAACACTGAAGCTTTCTTT
TRBJ1-2	NA	NA	TRBV5-4	CASSEGANYGYTF	TGTGCCAGCAGCGAGGGAGCTAACTATGGCTACACCTTC
TRBJ2-1	NA	TRBD2	TRBV2	CASSEAGTSGSEQFF	TGTGCCAGCAGTGAAGCCGGGACTAGCGGGAGCGAGCAGTTCTTC
TRBJ1-1	NA	NA	TRBV9	CASSVGGRANTEAFF	TGTGCCAGCAGCGTAGGGGGCAGGGCGAACACTGAAGCTTTCTTT
TRBJ2-7	NA	NA	TRBV28	CASGPPGSSYEQYF	TGTGCCAGCGGCCCCCCGGGCAGCTCCTACGAGCAGTACTTC
TRBJ1-4	NA	NA	TRBV28	CASSSDRETNEKLFF	TGTGCCAGCAGTTCGGATCGGGAGACTAATGAAAAACTGTTTTTT
TRBJ1-4	NA	NA	TRBV6-6	CASSYVTHATNEKLFF	TGTGCCAGCAGTTACGTGACTCATGCAACTAATGAAAAACTGTTTTTT
TRBJ1-5	NA	NA	TRBV4-3	CASSPDSAGPQHF	TGCGCCAGCAGCCCCGACAGTGCCGGACCCCAGCATTTT
TRBJ2-1	NA	NA	TRBV7-3	CASSPMGTGEVFGEQFF	TGTGCCAGCAGCCCGATGGGAACAGGGGAGGTGTTTGGTGAGCAGTTCTTC
TRBJ2-1	NA	TRBD1	TRBV6-6	CASSYSTGASNEQFF	TGTGCCAGCAGTTACTCGACAGGGGCGAGCAATGAGCAGTTCTTC
TRBJ2-7	NA	NA	TRBV27	CASSFVFGNPKALEQYF	TGTGCCAGCAGTTTTGTTTTTGGGAACCCAAAAGCCCTCGAGCAGTACTTC
TRBJ2-4	NA	NA	TRBV19	CASSPTGNYLGNIQYF	TGTGCCAGTAGTCCAACCGGAAATTATCTTGGAAACATTCAGTACTTC
TRBJ2-5	once	TRBD2	TRBV10-3	CAISDRTSGRQETQYF	TGTGCCATTTCCGATAGGACTAGCGGGAGGCAAGAGACCCAGTACTTC
TRBJ1-4	NA	NA	TRBV10-3	CATLGTLATNEKLFF	TGTGCCACCTTAGGGACCCTCGCAACTAATGAAAAACTGTTTTTT
TRBJ1-1	NA	NA	TRBV11-2	CASSLVDWSTVNTEAFF	TGTGCCAGCAGCTTAGTCGATTGGTCGACAGTGAACACTGAAGCTTTCTTT
TRBJ1-1	NA	TRBD1	TRBV18	CASSPLTGPNTEAFF	TGTGCCAGCTCACCACTGACAGGGCCCAACACTGAAGCTTTCTTT
TRBJ2-6	NA	NA	TRBV19	CASTLGGGPDSGANVLTF	TGTGCCAGTACCCTAGGGGGGGGACCGGACTCTGGGGCCAACGTCCTGACTTTC
TRBJ2-5	NA	TRBD1	TRBV2	CASSEGTGETQYF	TGTGCCAGCAGTGAGGGGACAGGAGAGACCCAGTACTTC
TRBJ1-5	NA	NA	TRBV4-1	CASSQDSRGNQPQHF	TGCGCCAGCAGCCAAGATAGCAGGGGCAATCAGCCCCAGCATTTT
TRBJ1-2	NA	TRBD1	TRBV5-4	CASSLRVQGDYGYTF	TGTGCCAGCAGCCTCCGGGTGCAGGGGGACTATGGCTACACCTTC
TRBJ2-2	NA	NA	TRBV11-3	CASSRPGSRELFF	TGTGCCAGCAGCCGACCGGGTTCTCGGGAGCTGTTTTTT
TRBJ2-7	once	NA	TRBV9	CASSVGSSYEQYF	TGTGCCAGCAGCGTCGGGAGCTCCTACGAGCAGTACTTC
TRBJ2-4	NA	TRBD1	TRBV28	CASSLQGDPKNIQYF	TGTGCCAGCAGTTTACAGGGGGATCCCAAAAACATTCAGTACTTC
TRBJ2-7	NA	TRBD2	TRBV19	CASSALLGAGGEQYF	TGTGCCAGTAGTGCCCTCCTAGGGGCGGGGGGCGAGCAGTACTTC
TRBJ2-1	NA	TRBD2	TRBV5-1	CASSRGLAGVNEQFF	TGCGCCAGCAGCAGGGGACTAGCGGGAGTTAATGAGCAGTTCTTC
TRBJ2-7	NA	TRBD1	TRBV7-9	CASSSYRGRDEQYF	TGTGCCAGCAGCTCTTACAGGGGGCGCGACGAGCAGTACTTC
TRBJ1-2	NA	TRBD1	TRBV6-6	CASSYLGTGVPGYTF	TGTGCCAGCAGTTACTTAGGGACAGGAGTCCCCGGCTACACCTTC
TRBJ1-1	NA	NA	TRBV6-1	CASSEVFVGAEAFF	TGTGCCAGCAGTGAAGTGTTTGTAGGAGCTGAAGCTTTCTTT
TRBJ1-4	NA	NA	TRBV5-1	CASSSGTVNEKLFF	TGCGCCAGCAGCTCCGGGACTGTTAATGAAAAACTGTTTTTT
TRBJ2-1	NA	TRBD1	TRBV18	CASCRDRADNEQFF	TGTGCCAGCTGCCGGGACAGGGCAGACAATGAGCAGTTCTTC
TRBJ2-7	NA	NA	TRBV29-1	CSVEDQGRSYEQYF	TGCAGCGTTGAAGATCAGGGCAGGAGCTACGAGCAGTACTTC
TRBJ2-1	NA	NA	TRBV29-1	CSVGPGAGFNEQFF	TGCAGCGTTGGGCCCGGGGCGGGCTTTAATGAGCAGTTCTTC
TRBJ1-1	NA	NA	TRBV18	CASSLGAGNTEAFF	TGTGCCAGCTCACTCGGGGCAGGGAACACTGAAGCTTTCTTT
TRBJ1-2	NA	NA	TRBV10-3	CAISETANKNYGYTF	TGTGCCATCAGTGAGACAGCCAATAAAAACTATGGCTACACCTTC
TRBJ2-7	NA	TRBD1	TRBV7-9	CASSPFRGSYEQYF	TGTGCCAGCAGCCCCTTCAGGGGGTCTTACGAGCAGTACTTC
TRBJ1-2	NA	NA	TRBV7-2	CASSPGWQTYGYTF	TGTGCCAGCAGCCCGGGGTGGCAGACCTATGGCTACACCTTC
TRBJ1-5	NA	NA	TRBV28	CASSRNRGNQPQHF	TGTGCCAGCAGTCGTAACAGAGGCAATCAGCCCCAGCATTTT
TRBJ2-7	once	NA	TRBV2	CASAAAGSSYEQYF	TGTGCCAGCGCCGCCGCGGGGAGCTCCTACGAGCAGTACTTC
TRBJ2-6	NA	NA	TRBV11-2	CASSLEPTYGANVLTF	TGTGCCAGCAGCTTAGAGCCCACGTATGGGGCCAACGTCCTGACTTTC